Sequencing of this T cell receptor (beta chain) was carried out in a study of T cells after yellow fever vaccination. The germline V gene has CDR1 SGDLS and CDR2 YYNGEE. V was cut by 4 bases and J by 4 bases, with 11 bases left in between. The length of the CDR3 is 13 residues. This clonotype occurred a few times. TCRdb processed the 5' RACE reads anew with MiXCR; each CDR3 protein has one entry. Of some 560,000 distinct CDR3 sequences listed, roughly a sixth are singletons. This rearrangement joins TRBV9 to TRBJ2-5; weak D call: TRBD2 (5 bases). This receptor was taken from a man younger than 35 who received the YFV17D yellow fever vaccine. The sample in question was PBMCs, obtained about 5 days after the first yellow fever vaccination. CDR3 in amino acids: CASSPDGVETQYF. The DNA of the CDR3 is TGTGCCAGCAGCCCCGACGGGGTAGAGACCCAGTACTTC.